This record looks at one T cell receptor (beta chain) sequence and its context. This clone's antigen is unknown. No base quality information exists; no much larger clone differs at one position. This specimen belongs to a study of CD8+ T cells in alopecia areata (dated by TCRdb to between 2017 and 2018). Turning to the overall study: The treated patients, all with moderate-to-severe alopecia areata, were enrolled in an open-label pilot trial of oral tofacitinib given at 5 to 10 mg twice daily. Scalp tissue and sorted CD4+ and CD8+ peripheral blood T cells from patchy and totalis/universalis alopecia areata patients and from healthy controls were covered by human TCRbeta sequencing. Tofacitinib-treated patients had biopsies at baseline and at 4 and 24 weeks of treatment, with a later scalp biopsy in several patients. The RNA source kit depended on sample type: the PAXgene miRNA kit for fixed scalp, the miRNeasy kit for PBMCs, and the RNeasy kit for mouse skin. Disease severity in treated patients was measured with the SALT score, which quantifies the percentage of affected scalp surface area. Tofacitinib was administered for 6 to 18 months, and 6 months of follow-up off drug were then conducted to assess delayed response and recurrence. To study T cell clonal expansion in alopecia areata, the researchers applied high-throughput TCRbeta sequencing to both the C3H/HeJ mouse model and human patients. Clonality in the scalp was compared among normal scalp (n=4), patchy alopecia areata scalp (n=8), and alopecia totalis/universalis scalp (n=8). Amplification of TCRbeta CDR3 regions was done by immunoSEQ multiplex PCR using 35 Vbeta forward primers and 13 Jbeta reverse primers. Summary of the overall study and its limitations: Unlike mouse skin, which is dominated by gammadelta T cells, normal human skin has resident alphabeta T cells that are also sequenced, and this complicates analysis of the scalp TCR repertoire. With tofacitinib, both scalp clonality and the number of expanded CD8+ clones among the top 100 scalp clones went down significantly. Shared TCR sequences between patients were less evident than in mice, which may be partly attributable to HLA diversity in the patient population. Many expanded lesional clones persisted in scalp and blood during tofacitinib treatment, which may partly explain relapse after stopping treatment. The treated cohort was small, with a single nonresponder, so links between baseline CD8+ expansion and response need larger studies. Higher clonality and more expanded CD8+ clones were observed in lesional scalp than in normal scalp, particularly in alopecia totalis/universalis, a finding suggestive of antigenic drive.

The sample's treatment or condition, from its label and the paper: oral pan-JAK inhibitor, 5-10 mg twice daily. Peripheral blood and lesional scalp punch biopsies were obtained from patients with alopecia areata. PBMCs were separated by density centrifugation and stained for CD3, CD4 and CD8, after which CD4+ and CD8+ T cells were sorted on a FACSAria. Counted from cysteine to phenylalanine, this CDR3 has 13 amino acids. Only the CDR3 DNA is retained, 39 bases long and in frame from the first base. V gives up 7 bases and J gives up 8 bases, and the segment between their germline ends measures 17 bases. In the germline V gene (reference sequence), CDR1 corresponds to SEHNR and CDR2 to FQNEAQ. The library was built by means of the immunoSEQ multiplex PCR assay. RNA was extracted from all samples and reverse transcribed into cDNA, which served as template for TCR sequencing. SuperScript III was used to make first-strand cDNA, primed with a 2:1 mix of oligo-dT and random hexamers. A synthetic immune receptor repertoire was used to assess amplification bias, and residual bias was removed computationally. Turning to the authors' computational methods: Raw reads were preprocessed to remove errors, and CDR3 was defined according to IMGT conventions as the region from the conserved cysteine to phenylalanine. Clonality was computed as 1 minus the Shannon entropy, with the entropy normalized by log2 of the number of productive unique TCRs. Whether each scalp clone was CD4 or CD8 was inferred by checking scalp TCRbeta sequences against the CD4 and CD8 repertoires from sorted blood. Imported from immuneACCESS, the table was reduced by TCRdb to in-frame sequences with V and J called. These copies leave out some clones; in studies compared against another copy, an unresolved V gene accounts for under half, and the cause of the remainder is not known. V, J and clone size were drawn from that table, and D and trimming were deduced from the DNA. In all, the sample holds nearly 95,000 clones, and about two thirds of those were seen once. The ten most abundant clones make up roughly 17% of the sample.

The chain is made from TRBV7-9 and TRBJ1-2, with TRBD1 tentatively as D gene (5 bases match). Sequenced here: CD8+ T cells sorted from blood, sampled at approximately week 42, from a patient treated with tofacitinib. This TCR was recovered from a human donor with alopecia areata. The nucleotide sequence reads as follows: TGTGCCAGCACCCTCTCCGCCGGGGGAGGCTACACCTTC. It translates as CASTLSAGGGYTF. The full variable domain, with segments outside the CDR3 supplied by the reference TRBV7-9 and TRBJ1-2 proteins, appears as DTGVSQNPRHKITKRGQNVTFRCDPISEHNRLYWYRQTLGQGPEFLTYFQNEAQLEKSRLLSDRFSAERPKGSFSTLEIQRTEQGDSAMYLCASTLSAGGGYTFGSGTRLTVV.